The 22 T cell receptor beta chains in this list originate from one sample, sequenced in a study of Graves' ophthalmopathy and Graves' hyperthyroidism. Amplification targeted the TCR beta CDR3 regions, with RNA transcripts as the source material. Investigators did first-round RT-PCR with HTBI primers, then second-round multiplex PCR. TCRdb re-called the multiplex PCR reads through MiXCR, storing one row per CDR3 protein. Here the sample spans about 390,000 distinct CDR3 sequences, 15% being singletons. Material for sequencing was peripheral blood. These TCRs come from a woman under 30 with stable Graves' hyperthyroidism.

This clonotype was observed many times. The V and J genes are TRBV27 and TRBJ1-2, with D unclear. The CDR3 is made up of 13 amino acids. Trimming pared 6 bases from V and 0 bases from J, leaving 8 bases between. Germline-derived CDR1 and CDR2 are MNHEY and SMNVEV (reference sequence). CDR3 protein: CASRTTANYGYTF. The DNA of the CDR3 is TGTGCCAGCAGAACAACAGCTAACTATGGCTACACCTTC.

This clonotype has a count of ten or more. J is TRBJ2-7 and V is TRBV13, with D uncertain. The V and J ends lost 2 bases and 2 bases respectively, with 10 bases between them. The V gene's germline CDR1 is PRHDT and CDR2 FYEKMQ (reference sequence). This CDR3 has 14 residues. For the CDR3, the DNA is TGTGCCAGCAGCTTAAGTCTCACACCCTACGAGCAGTACTTC. This translates into CASSLSLTPYEQYF.

This clonotype has only a few counts. The V gene is TRBV3-1, the J gene TRBJ2-7; D tentatively reads TRBD1 or TRBD2 (5 bases each). Germline V lookup: CDR1 LGHDT, CDR2 YNNKEL (reference sequence). The CDR3 consists of 13 residues. V gave up 4 bases and J gave up 2 bases, with 9 bases separating them. CDR3 in amino acids: CASSRGITYEQYF. Here the CDR3 DNA reads TGTGCCAGCAGCCGGGGGATTACCTACGAGCAGTACTTC.

This clonotype was found many times. CDR3 nucleotide sequence: TGTGCCAGCAGCTTACGGGGACTAGGAAAGGAAGAGACCCAGTACTTC. The encoded protein is CASSLRGLGKEETQYF. The genes are TRBV7-9 and TRBJ2-5, with 8 bases lining up with TRBD2. V was clipped by 2 bases and J by 3 bases; unmatched bases: 8. CDR1 and CDR2 from the germline V gene are SEHNR and FQNEAQ (reference sequence). The length of the CDR3 is 16 residues.

This clonotype was seen more than once but under ten times. This sequence may be a read error, since a much larger clone differs from it by one base. The chain uses TRBV11-2 and TRBJ1-1; D not resolved. This CDR3 is built from 12 residues. Germline lookup yields CDR1 SGHAT and CDR2 FQNNGV. The DNA of the CDR3 is TGTGCCAGCAGCCTGGAATGGACTGAAGCTTGCTTT. Translated: CASSLEWTEACF.

The sample holds many counts of this clonotype. The V gene is TRBV27, the J gene TRBJ1-5; D not resolved. V dropped 7 bases and J dropped 0 bases, with 13 bases sitting between them. The length of the CDR3 is 15 residues. The germline V gene has CDR1 MNHEY and CDR2 SMNVEV (reference sequence). CDR3 nucleotide sequence: TGTGCCAGCAAGGCCGGGCAGAATAGCAATCAGCCCCAGCATTTT. The encoded protein is CASKAGQNSNQPQHF.

This clonotype showed up many times. The chain recombines TRBV6-2 or TRBV6-3 with TRBJ1-5; the match to TRBD1 covers 8 bases. CDR1 is MNHEY and CDR2 is SVGEGT in the germline V gene. The CDR3 runs to 19 residues. After removal of 5 bases from V and 2 bases from J, the junction contained 17 bases not matched to a gene. CDR3 amino acids: CASSPGGIPTGVGNQPQHF. CDR3 coding DNA: TGTGCCAGCAGTCCCGGGGGAATACCGACAGGGGTAGGCAATCAGCCCCAGCATTTT.

This clonotype came up many times. V is TRBV7-2 and J is TRBJ1-2; tentatively, D is TRBD1 (5 bases). V was trimmed by 1 base and J by 6 bases, leaving 12 bases between them. The CDR3 spans 14 residues. The V gene's germline CDR1 is SGHTA and CDR2 FQGNSA. As DNA, the CDR3 is TGTGCCAGCAGCTTAGATGGCAGGGCGGATGGCTACACCTTC. Protein: CASSLDGRADGYTF.

This clonotype was detected many times. J is TRBJ1-6 and V is TRBV10-3, with 9 nucleotides matching TRBD1. Germline V lookup: CDR1 ENHRY, CDR2 SYGVKD. With V trimmed by 4 bases and J by 7 bases, 8 bases remained unmatched. The CDR3 loop spans 16 amino acids. The CDR3 DNA reads as TGTGCCATCAGTGCGGGGACAGGGAATGGGAATTCACCCCTCCACTTT. It encodes CAISAGTGNGNSPLHF.

This clonotype was seen many times. With a much larger clone just one base away, this may be a read error. This chain connects TRBV12-3 or TRBV12-4 to TRBJ1-5, with TRBD1 identical over 7 bases. The CDR3 is 15 amino acids. DNA for the CDR3: TGTGCCAGCAGTTTAACAGGGGCCCGCAATCAGCCCCAGCGTTTT. It specifies CASSLTGARNQPQRF.

This clonotype was detected ten times or more. The CDR3 nucleotides are TGTGCCAGCAGCCAAACGATGGGCACCCAGTACTTC. This codes for CASSQTMGTQYF. This chain joins TRBV14 and TRBJ2-5, with D uncertain. This CDR3 has 12 amino acids. Germline assignment: CDR1 SGHDN and CDR2 FVKESK. V was pared by 2 bases and J by 8 bases, with 9 bases between.

This clonotype was seen a few times. The rearrangement joins TRBV4-1 to TRBJ1-3; D call uncertain. The CDR3 totals 14 residues. The germline V gene encodes CDR1 MGHRA and CDR2 YSYEKL. Trimming removed 6 bases from V and 0 bases from J, with 9 bases in between. The CDR3 coding sequence is TGCGCCAGCAGAAAGATCGGCTCTGGAAACACCATATATTTT. Its translation is CASRKIGSGNTIYF.

This clonotype was counted many times. The chain is built from TRBV12-5 and TRBJ2-7; D not resolved. Per germline, CDR1 LGHNT and CDR2 FRNRAP. V shed 3 bases and J shed 4 bases, with 7 bases lying between them. The CDR3 length is 12 residues. The CDR3 sequence is CASGFRPYEQYF. The CDR3 coding sequence is TGTGCTAGTGGTTTCCGGCCGTACGAGCAGTACTTC.

V and J are TRBV6-1 and TRBJ1-2; 10 bases match TRBD1. The CDR3 contains 13 residues. Germline trimming cut 5 bases from V and 7 bases from J; bases unmatched to any gene: 4. The V gene's germline CDR1 is MNHNS and CDR2 SASEGT. CDR3 DNA: TGTGCCAGCAGTCCGGGACAGGGGTTTGGCTACACCTTC. Its protein is CASSPGQGFGYTF.

This clonotype occurred many times. The rearrangement uses TRBV7-2 and TRBJ2-7; D is possibly TRBD2 (7 bases). Germline-derived CDR1 and CDR2 are SGHTA and FQGNSA. Trimming pared 7 bases from V and 6 bases from J, leaving 22 bases between. The length of the CDR3 is 15 residues. CDR3 amino acids: CASTPGVGGATEQYF. As DNA, the CDR3 is TGTGCCAGCACCCCCGGGGTGGGGGGGGCAACCGAGCAGTACTTC.

This clonotype was picked up many times. The V call is TRBV12-3 or TRBV12-4, the J call TRBJ1-6; 8 positions match TRBD1. The CDR3 consists of 15 residues. Losses at the gene ends were 6 bases for V and 7 bases for J; bases not matched to a gene: 8. CDR3 loop: CASRSGQGENSPLHF. CDR3 DNA: TGTGCCAGCAGAAGCGGACAGGGCGAAAATTCACCCCTCCACTTT.

This clonotype was seen ten or more times. The rearrangement links TRBV11-2 to TRBJ1-2; TRBD1 is a possible D gene (5 bases). This CDR3 contains 18 residues. In germline, CDR1 is SGHAT, CDR2 FQNNGV. Trimming removed 0 bases at V and 1 base at J, with 18 bases between. The CDR3: CASSLEWTPSPLNYGYTF. The CDR3 DNA reads TGTGCCAGCAGCTTAGAGTGGACACCCTCCCCTCTTAACTATGGCTACACCTTC.

Comment on this clonotype: The conserved phenylalanine or tryptophan is not found at the CDR3 terminus, so this likely reflects a read error. No DNA is shown, since the ends of the CDR3 on it are uncertain; the CDR3 is the one TCRdb lists. CDR3: CASSRQGPLTEACL. The chain recombines TRBV7-2 with TRBJ1-1; TRBD1 reflects the table's D call only, with no check against the DNA. The CDR3 length is 14 residues, termini included. Per the germline V gene, CDR1 is SGHTA and CDR2 is FQGNSA.

This clonotype was found many times. The V gene is TRBV10-3, the J gene TRBJ1-1, with 9 bases that match TRBD1. The CDR3 contains 17 residues. Germline V gives CDR1 ENHRY, CDR2 SYGVKD. The trim removed 8 bases at V and 3 bases at J, leaving 16 bases unmatched. The CDR3 coding sequence is TGTGCCATCTTTATAGGGACAGGGAGATCGGGGGACACTGAAGCTTTCTTT. Translation: CAIFIGTGRSGDTEAFF.

Ten or more counts support this clonotype. This chain joins TRBV9 and TRBJ1-2; D gene ambiguous. Between the trimmed V and J ends, which lost 7 bases and 3 bases, there was a span of 7 bases. This CDR3 is built from 11 residues. CDR1 and CDR2 from the germline V gene are SGDLS and YYNGEE. In DNA, the CDR3 is TGTGCCAGCGGTCAGCACTATGGCTACACCTTC. This encodes CASGQHYGYTF.

At least ten counts were recorded for this clonotype. The chain employs TRBV11-2 and TRBJ1-5; D unclear. Germline loops: CDR1 SGHAT, CDR2 FQNNGV. Trimming shortened V by 0 bases and J by 7 bases, and 7 bases separated the two germline ends. The length of the CDR3 is 13 residues. In DNA, the CDR3 is TGTGCCAGCAGCTTAGAGGCCCAACAGCCCCAGCATTTT. As protein: CASSLEAQQPQHF.

This clonotype was picked up many times. The CDR3: CSAQSDTGKGEQYF. DNA for the CDR3: TGCAGCGCACAGTCGGACACAGGGAAGGGGGAGCAGTACTTC. The chain combines TRBV29-1 with TRBJ2-7; maybe TRBD1 (6 bases). CDR3 size: 14 residues. Germline V gives CDR1 SQVTM, CDR2 ANQGSEA. V lost 7 bases and J 7 bases, leaving 23 bases between the germline ends.